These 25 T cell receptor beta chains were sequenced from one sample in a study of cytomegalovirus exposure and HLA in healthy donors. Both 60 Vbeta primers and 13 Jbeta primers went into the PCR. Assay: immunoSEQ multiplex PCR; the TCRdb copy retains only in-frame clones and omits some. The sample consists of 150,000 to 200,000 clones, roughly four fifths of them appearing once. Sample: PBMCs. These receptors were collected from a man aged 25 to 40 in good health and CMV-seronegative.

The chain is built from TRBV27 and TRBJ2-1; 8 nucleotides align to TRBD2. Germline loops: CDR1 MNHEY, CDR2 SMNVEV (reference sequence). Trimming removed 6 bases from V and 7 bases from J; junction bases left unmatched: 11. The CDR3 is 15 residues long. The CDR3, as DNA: TGTGCCAGCAGAAGATCGGGAGGGCCGGATAATGAGCAGTTCTTC. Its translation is CASRRSGGPDNEQFF.

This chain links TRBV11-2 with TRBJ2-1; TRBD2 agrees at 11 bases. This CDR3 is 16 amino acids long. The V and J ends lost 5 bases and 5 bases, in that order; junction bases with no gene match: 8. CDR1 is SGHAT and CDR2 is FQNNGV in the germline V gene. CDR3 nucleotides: TGTGCCAGCAGCCGGACCGGGACTAGCGGAAACAATGAGCAGTTCTTC. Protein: CASSRTGTSGNNEQFF.

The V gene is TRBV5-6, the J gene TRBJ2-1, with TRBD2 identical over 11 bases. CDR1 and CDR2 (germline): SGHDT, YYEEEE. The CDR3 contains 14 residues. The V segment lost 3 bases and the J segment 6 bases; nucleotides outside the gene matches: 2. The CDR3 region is CASSWGLAVNEQFF. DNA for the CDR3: TGTGCCAGCAGCTGGGGACTAGCGGTCAATGAGCAGTTCTTC.

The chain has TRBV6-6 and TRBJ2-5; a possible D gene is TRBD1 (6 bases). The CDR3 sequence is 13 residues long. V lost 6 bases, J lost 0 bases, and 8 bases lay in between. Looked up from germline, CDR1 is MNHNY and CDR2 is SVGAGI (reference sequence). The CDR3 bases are TGTGCCAGCAGAGACAGGCACCAAGAGACCCAGTACTTC. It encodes CASRDRHQETQYF.

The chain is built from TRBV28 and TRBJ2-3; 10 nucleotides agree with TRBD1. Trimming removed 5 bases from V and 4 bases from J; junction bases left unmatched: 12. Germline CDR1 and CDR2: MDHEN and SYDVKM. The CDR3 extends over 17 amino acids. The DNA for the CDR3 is TGTGCCAGCAGTCCTCCCGGCGACAGGGGGCCGGCAGATACGCAGTATTTT. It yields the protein CASSPPGDRGPADTQYF. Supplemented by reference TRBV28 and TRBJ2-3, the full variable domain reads DVKVTQSSRYLVKRTGEKVFLECVQDMDHENMFWYRQDPGLGLRLIYFSYDVKMKEKGDIPEGYSVSREKKERFSLILESASTNQTSMYLCASSPPGDRGPADTQYFGPGTRLTVL.

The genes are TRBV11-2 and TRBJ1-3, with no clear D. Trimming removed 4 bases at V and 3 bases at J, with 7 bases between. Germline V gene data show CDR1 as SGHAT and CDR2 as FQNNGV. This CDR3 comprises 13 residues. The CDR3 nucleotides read TGTGCCAGCAGCTCTTCAGTTGGAAACACCATATATTTT. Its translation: CASSSSVGNTIYF.

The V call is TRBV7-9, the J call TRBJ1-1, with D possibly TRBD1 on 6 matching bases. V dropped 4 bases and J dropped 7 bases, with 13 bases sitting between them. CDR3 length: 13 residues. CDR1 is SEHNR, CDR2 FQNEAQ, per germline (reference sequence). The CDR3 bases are TGTGCCAGCAGCTCCCGCGACAGGAATGAAGCTTTCTTT. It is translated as CASSSRDRNEAFF.

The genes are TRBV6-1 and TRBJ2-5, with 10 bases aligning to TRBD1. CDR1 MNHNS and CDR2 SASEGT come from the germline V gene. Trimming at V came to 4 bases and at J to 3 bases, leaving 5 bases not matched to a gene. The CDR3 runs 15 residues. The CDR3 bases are TGTGCCAGCAGTGGCTCCGGGACAGGGGAAGAGACCCAGTACTTC. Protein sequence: CASSGSGTGEETQYF.

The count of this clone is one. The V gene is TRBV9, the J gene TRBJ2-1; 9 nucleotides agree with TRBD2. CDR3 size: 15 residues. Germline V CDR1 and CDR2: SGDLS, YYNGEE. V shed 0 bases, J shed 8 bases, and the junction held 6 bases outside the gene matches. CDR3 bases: TGTGCCAGCAGCGTAGGAATAGCGGGAGACTATGAGCAGTTCTTC. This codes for CASSVGIAGDYEQFF. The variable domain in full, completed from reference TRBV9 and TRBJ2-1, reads DSGVTQTPKHLITATGQRVTLRCSPRSGDLSVYWYQQSLDQGLQFLIQYYNGEERAKGNILERFSAQQFPDLHSELNLSSLELGDSALYFCASSVGIAGDYEQFFGPGTRLTVL.

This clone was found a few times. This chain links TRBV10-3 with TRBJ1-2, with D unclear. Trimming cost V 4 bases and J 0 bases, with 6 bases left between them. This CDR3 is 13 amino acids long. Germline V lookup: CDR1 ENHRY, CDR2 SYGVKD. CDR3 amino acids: CAISGATNYGYTF. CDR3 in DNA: TGTGCCATCAGTGGGGCGACTAACTATGGCTACACCTTC.

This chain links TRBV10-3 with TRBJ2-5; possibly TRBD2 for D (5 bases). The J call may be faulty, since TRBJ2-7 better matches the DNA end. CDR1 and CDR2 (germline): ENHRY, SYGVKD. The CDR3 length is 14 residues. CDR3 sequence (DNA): TGTGCCATCAGGGCATCTAGCTTAACCTACGAGCAGTACTTC. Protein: CAIRASSLTYEQYF.

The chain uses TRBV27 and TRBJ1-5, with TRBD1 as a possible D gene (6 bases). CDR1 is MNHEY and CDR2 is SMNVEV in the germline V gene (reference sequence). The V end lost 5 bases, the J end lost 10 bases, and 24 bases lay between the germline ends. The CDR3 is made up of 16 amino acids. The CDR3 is CASSRIQGKTVRPQHF. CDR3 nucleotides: TGTGCCAGCAGTCGAATTCAGGGGAAGACCGTTCGACCCCAGCATTTT.

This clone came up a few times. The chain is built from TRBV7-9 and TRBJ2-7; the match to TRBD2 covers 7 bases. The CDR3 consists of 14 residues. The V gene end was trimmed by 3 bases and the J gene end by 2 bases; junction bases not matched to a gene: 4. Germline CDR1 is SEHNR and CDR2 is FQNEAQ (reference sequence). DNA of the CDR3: TGTGCCAGCAGCTTTGGACTAGAACCCTACGAGCAGTACTTC. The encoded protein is CASSFGLEPYEQYF.

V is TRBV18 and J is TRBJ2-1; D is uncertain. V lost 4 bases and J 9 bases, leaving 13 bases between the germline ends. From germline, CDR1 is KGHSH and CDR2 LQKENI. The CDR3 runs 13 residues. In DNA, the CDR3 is TGTGCCAGCTCACGAACCGAGGAGAGTGAGCAGTTCTTC. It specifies CASSRTEESEQFF.

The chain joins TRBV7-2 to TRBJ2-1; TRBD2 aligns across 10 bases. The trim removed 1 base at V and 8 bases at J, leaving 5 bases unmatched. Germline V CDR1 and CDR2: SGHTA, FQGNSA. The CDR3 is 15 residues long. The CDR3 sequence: CASSLVSSGSYEQFF. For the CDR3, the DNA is TGTGCCAGCAGCTTAGTTTCTAGCGGGAGCTATGAGCAGTTCTTC.

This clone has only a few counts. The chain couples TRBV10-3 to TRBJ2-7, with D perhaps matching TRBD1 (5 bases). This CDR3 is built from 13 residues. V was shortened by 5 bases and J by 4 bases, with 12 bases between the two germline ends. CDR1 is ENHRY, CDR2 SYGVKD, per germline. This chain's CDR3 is CAISKDTPYEQYF. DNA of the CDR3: TGTGCCATCAGTAAGGACACCCCGTACGAGCAGTACTTC.

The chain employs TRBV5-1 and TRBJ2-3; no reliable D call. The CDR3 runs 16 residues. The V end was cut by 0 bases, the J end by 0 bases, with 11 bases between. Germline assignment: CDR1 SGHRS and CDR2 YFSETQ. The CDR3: CASSLGGKSSTDTQYF. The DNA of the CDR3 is TGCGCCAGCAGCTTGGGCGGAAAATCTAGCACAGATACGCAGTATTTT.

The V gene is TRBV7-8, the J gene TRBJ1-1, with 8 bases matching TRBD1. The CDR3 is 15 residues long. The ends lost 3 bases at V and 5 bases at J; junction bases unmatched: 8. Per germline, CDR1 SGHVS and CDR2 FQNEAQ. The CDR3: CASSLGQGARTEAFF. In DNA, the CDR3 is TGTGCCAGCAGCTTGGGCCAGGGGGCCCGGACTGAAGCTTTCTTT.

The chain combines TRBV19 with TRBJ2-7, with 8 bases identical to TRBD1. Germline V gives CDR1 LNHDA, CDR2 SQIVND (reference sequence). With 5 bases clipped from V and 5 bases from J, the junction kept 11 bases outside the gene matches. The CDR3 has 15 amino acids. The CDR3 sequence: CASSEIAGTGNEQYF. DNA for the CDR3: TGTGCCAGTAGTGAGATAGCCGGGACAGGTAACGAGCAGTACTTC.

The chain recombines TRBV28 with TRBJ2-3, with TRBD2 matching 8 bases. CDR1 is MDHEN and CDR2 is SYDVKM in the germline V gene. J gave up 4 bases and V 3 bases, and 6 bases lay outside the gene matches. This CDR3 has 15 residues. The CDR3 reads CASSFGREGPDTQYF. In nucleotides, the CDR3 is TGTGCCAGCAGTTTCGGACGGGAGGGCCCAGATACGCAGTATTTT.

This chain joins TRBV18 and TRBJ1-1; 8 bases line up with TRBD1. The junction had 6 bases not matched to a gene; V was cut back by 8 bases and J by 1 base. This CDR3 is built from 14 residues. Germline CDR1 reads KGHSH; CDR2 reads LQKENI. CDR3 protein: CASTRQGTNTEAFF. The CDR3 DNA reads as TGTGCCAGCACCCGACAGGGGACGAACACTGAAGCTTTCTTT.

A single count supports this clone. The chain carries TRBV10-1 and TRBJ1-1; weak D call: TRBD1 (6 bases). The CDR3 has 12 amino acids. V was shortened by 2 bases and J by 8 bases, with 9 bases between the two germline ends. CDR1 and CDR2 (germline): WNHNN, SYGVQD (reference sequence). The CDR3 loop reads CASSEEGQEAFF. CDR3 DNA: TGCGCCAGCAGTGAGGAGGGACAAGAAGCTTTCTTT.

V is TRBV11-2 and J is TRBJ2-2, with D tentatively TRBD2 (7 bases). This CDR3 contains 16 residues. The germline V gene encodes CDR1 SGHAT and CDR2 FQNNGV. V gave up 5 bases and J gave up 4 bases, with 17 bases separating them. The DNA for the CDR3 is TGTGCCAGCAGCAGGATGGCGGGGGCCCCCACCGGGGAGCTGTTTTTT. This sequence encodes CASSRMAGAPTGELFF.

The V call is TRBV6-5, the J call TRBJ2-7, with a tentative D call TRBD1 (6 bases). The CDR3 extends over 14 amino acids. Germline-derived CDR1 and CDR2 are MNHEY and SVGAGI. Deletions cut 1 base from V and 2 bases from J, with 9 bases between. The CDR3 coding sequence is TGTGCCAGCAGTTACTTGGGGGCTGCCTACGAGCAGTACTTC. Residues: CASSYLGAAYEQYF.

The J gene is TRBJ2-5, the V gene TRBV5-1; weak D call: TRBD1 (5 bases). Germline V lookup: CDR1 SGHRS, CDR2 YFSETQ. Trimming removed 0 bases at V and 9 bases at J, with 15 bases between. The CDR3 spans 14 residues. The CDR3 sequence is CASSLGQGYGSQYF. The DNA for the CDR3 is TGCGCCAGCAGCTTGGGCCAGGGTTACGGGTCCCAGTACTTC.